These T cell receptor beta chains were read from a single sample in a study of Ad26.COV2.S vaccination and SARS-CoV-2 variants. Sequenced by immunoSEQ multiplex PCR; TCRdb stores in-frame clones only, minus some. This table has some 420,000 clones, 70% to 90% appearing once. Sequences were derived from peripheral blood, sampled in a trial of Ad26.COV2.S vaccine versus placebo. The origin of the receptors is a person aged 18-60 years who received the Ad26.COV2.S COVID-19 vaccine or a placebo. Each CDR3 is given with its conserved first and last residue. A D gene is named only where the DNA matches it firmly. The listing skips clone size in some rows; elsewhere it reads once, few, many or a size class.

D	V	size	J	CDR3	DNA
-	TRBV18	once	TRBJ2-1	CASSNPTGYNEQFF	TGTGCCAGCTCAAATCCTACAGGGTACAATGAGCAGTTCTTC
-	TRBV5-1	-	TRBJ1-1	CASSLGGNTEAFF	TGCGCCAGCAGCTTGGGGGGTAACACTGAAGCTTTCTTT
TRBD1	TRBV16	-	TRBJ2-4	CASSSRPGQGGSGSKNIQYF	TGTGCCAGCAGCTCCCGACCGGGACAGGGGGGATCGGGGAGCAAAAACATTCAGTACTTC
TRBD2	TRBV7-9	-	TRBJ2-5	CASSPPSGGLRETQYF	TGTGCCAGCAGCCCCCCTAGCGGGGGGCTCAGGGAGACCCAGTACTTC
TRBD1	TRBV4-2	-	TRBJ2-1	CASSYGQGNYNEQFF	TGTGCCAGCAGCTACGGACAGGGGAACTACAATGAGCAGTTCTTC
-	TRBV11-2	few	TRBJ2-7	CASSVGQPTYEQYF	TGTGCCAGCAGCGTTGGACAGCCCACCTACGAGCAGTACTTC
-	TRBV6-5	-	TRBJ2-3	CASTRAVGGTDTQYF	TGTGCCAGCACCCGGGCTGTGGGGGGCACAGATACGCAGTATTTT
TRBD2	TRBV29-1	-	TRBJ2-1	CSVEFGLAGTNEQFF	TGCAGCGTTGAATTCGGACTAGCGGGGACCAATGAGCAGTTCTTC
-	TRBV2	-	TRBJ2-7	CATSAGNEQYF	TGTGCCACCTCCGCAGGGAACGAGCAGTACTTC
-	TRBV3-1/TRBV3-2	once	TRBJ2-7	CASSQGEGTYEQYF	TGTGCCAGCAGCCAGGGAGAGGGAACCTACGAGCAGTACTTC
-	TRBV2	-	TRBJ2-6	CASSEGPSGANVLTF	TGTGCCAGCAGTGAAGGTCCATCTGGGGCCAACGTCCTGACTTTC
TRBD1	TRBV15	-	TRBJ2-1	CATSSLDRAYNEQFF	TGTGCCACCAGCAGCTTAGACAGGGCCTACAATGAGCAGTTCTTC
TRBD2	TRBV5-1	-	TRBJ2-7	CASSTGTIPYEQYF	TGCGCCAGCAGTACCGGGACTATCCCCTACGAGCAGTACTTC
-	TRBV28	-	TRBJ2-3	CASSAVAAPTDTQYF	TGTGCCAGCAGTGCCGTTGCGGCTCCCACAGATACGCAGTATTTT
-	TRBV30	-	TRBJ2-2	CAQRTVETTGELFF	TGTGCCCAAAGGACAGTTGAGACCACCGGGGAGCTGTTTTTT
TRBD1	TRBV19	-	TRBJ1-5	CASSWSGGPNQPQHF	TGTGCCAGTAGTTGGTCAGGGGGCCCCAATCAGCCCCAGCATTTT
-	TRBV7-2	-	TRBJ1-5	CASSLIGQFNQPQHF	TGTGCCAGCAGCTTAATAGGACAGTTCAATCAGCCCCAGCATTTT